The 12 T cell receptor beta chains given below trace back to one sample, sequenced in a study of shared clonotypes between healthy human individuals. Assay used: immunoSEQ multiplex PCR; TCRdb lists only in-frame clones, some missing. The data show 2 million to 2.5 million clones, approximately 94% seen once. CD45RO-negative, CCR7-positively selected cells formed the naive CD8 fraction, excluding terminally differentiated effector memory CD45RA+ cells. What was sequenced was naive CD8+ T cells sorted from blood. The receptor source for this set is a young man in good health.

In its sample, this clone was seen once. The V and J genes are TRBV5-6 and TRBJ2-5, with 16 bases identical to TRBD2. CDR1 is SGHDT and CDR2 is YYEEEE in the germline V gene. The CDR3 consists of 17 residues. Unmatched junction bases numbered 7, after V lost 3 bases and J lost 5 bases. Written as DNA, the CDR3 is TGTGCCAGCAGCTCCGGGACTAGCGGGGGGGCATGGGAGACCCAGTACTTC. It is translated as CASSSGTSGGAWETQYF.

The V and J genes are TRBV5-1 and TRBJ2-1; D remains ambiguous. The germline V gene has CDR1 SGHRS and CDR2 YFSETQ. The ends were cut back, 1 base at V and 0 bases at J, with 11 bases in the middle. The CDR3 spans 16 residues. This chain's CDR3 is CASSLLPDPSYNEQFF. The DNA for the CDR3 is TGCGCCAGCAGCTTGCTTCCGGACCCCTCCTACAATGAGCAGTTCTTC.

This chain connects TRBV27 to TRBJ2-3, with D perhaps matching TRBD2 (5 bases). This CDR3 comprises 14 residues. V lost 2 bases and J 4 bases, leaving 10 bases between the germline ends. From germline, CDR1 is MNHEY and CDR2 SMNVEV (reference sequence). The CDR3 region is CASSLRPGADTQYF. The CDR3 DNA reads as TGTGCCAGCAGTTTAAGGCCCGGGGCAGATACGCAGTATTTT.

This clone was found once. The chain employs TRBV5-4 and TRBJ2-2; perhaps TRBD1 as D (6 bases). V shed 4 bases and J shed 8 bases, with 9 bases lying between them. The CDR3 length is 12 residues. Per the germline V gene, CDR1 is SGHNT and CDR2 is YYREEE (reference sequence). For the CDR3, the DNA is TGTGCCAGCAGCCCTACAGGGGGGGAGCTGTTTTTT. Translating gives CASSPTGGELFF.

Only one count was recorded for this clone. J is TRBJ2-3 and V is TRBV6-6; the D gene is possibly TRBD2 (5 bases). Germline V gives CDR1 MNHNY, CDR2 SVGAGI (reference sequence). The germline V and J ends were trimmed by 6 bases and 2 bases, with 18 bases remaining between them. The CDR3 loop spans 16 amino acids. The CDR3 nucleotides read TGTGCCAGCAGCCCCGACTATCGCTCCCACACAGATACGCAGTATTTT. Translating it yields CASSPDYRSHTDTQYF.

The chain is built from TRBV9 and TRBJ1-1; 7 bases agree with TRBD1. In germline, CDR1 is SGDLS, CDR2 YYNGEE. The CDR3 covers 15 residues. The ends lost 4 bases at V and 4 bases at J; junction bases unmatched: 10. The CDR3 DNA reads TGTGCCAGCAGCCCTGCAGGGGGAGAGAGCACTGAAGCTTTCTTT. This translates into CASSPAGGESTEAFF.

This chain's CDR3 is CASSLAASPETQYF. CDR3 in DNA: TGCGCCAGCAGCTTGGCGGCCAGCCCAGAGACCCAGTACTTC. V and J are TRBV5-1 and TRBJ2-5; D call uncertain. CDR1 and CDR2 (germline): SGHRS, YFSETQ. The CDR3 has 14 amino acids. V lost 0 bases and J 4 bases, leaving 10 bases between the germline ends.

The chain links TRBV4-1 to TRBJ1-1; 9 nucleotides match TRBD1. The V segment lost 3 bases and the J segment 0 bases; nucleotides outside the gene matches: 5. Germline V lookup: CDR1 MGHRA, CDR2 YSYEKL. This CDR3 region has 16 residues. The CDR3 DNA reads as TGCGCCAGCAGCCACGCCGGGACAGGGATGAACACTGAAGCTTTCTTT. Encoded protein: CASSHAGTGMNTEAFF.

This clone has a single count. The same CDR3 can be traced to other DNA sequences in this sample. This chain uses TRBV5-4 with TRBJ2-3; D ambiguous. The V end lost 3 bases, the J end lost 4 bases, and 3 bases lay between the germline ends. This CDR3 comprises 11 residues. Germline CDR1 reads SGHNT; CDR2 reads YYREEE (reference sequence). CDR3 nucleotides: TGTGCCAGCAGCTCTTCAGATACGCAGTATTTT. It yields the protein CASSSSDTQYF. Together with reference TRBV5-4 and TRBJ2-3, the CDR3 gives the full variable domain: ETGVTQSPTHLIKTRGQQVTLRCSSQSGHNTVSWYQQALGQGPQFIFQYYREEENGRGNFPPRFSGLQFPNYSSELNVNALELDDSALYLCASSSSDTQYFGPGTRLTVL.

The chain is built from TRBV5-4 and TRBJ1-2; possibly TRBD1 for D (5 bases). CDR3 length equals 16 residues. Trimming shortened V by 4 bases and J by 8 bases, and 24 bases separated the two germline ends. Germline lookup yields CDR1 SGHNT and CDR2 YYREEE (reference sequence). CDR3 amino acids: CASSRRDGTLVSGYTF. The DNA of the CDR3 is TGTGCCAGCAGCCGCCGGGACGGGACCTTGGTCAGCGGCTACACCTTC.

This rearrangement joins TRBV4-1 to TRBJ1-3; no clear D gene. The CDR3 contains 15 residues. V gave up 3 bases and J gave up 0 bases, with 9 bases separating them. The V gene's germline CDR1 is MGHRA and CDR2 YSYEKL. In nucleotides, the CDR3 is TGCGCCAGCAGCCAGCAAATTAGCTCTGGAAACACCATATATTTT. It codes for CASSQQISSGNTIYF.

The chain has TRBV28 and TRBJ1-1; TRBD1 is a possible D gene (5 bases). V was pared by 7 bases and J by 4 bases, with 16 bases between. CDR1 MDHEN and CDR2 SYDVKM come from the germline V gene. The CDR3 sequence is 14 residues long. As DNA, the CDR3 is TGTGCCAGCACTCCCGGGGGGAGAGGCACTGAAGCTTTCTTT. This translates into CASTPGGRGTEAFF. The entire variable domain, with the rest obtained from reference TRBV28 and TRBJ1-1, is as follows: DVKVTQSSRYLVKRTGEKVFLECVQDMDHENMFWYRQDPGLGLRLIYFSYDVKMKEKGDIPEGYSVSREKKERFSLILESASTNQTSMYLCASTPGGRGTEAFFGQGTRLTVV.